This section outlines one TCR beta chain sequence together with its context. Naivety among CD8 cells was defined by CD45RO negativity and positive CCR7 selection, thereby excluding terminally differentiated effector memory CD45RA+ cells. Data came from immunoSEQ multiplex PCR; TCRdb stores just in-frame clones and leaves some out. The profile covers fewer than 1 million clones, with approximately 96% appearing a single time and approximately 0.2% taken by the ten largest. Unmatched junction bases numbered 7, after V lost 0 bases and J lost 2 bases. This CDR3 spans 17 amino acids. Germline CDR1 is SGHRS and CDR2 is YFSETQ. The entry originates in a study of shared clonotypes between healthy human individuals.

The TCR originated in a man aged 25 to 45 in good health. The source material was naive CD8+ T cells sorted from blood. This chain joins TRBV5-1 and TRBJ2-2, with 7 bases that match TRBD1. CDR3: CASSLAWSGGNTGELFF. In nucleotides, the CDR3 is TGCGCCAGCAGCTTGGCATGGTCAGGGGGTAACACCGGGGAGCTGTTTTTT. Drawing the rest from reference TRBV5-1 and TRBJ2-2, the complete variable domain is KAGVTQTPRYLIKTRGQQVTLSCSPISGHRSVSWYQQTPGQGLQFLFEYFSETQRNKGNFPGRFSGRQFSNSRSEMNVSTLELGDSALYLCASSLAWSGGNTGELFFGEGSRLTVL.